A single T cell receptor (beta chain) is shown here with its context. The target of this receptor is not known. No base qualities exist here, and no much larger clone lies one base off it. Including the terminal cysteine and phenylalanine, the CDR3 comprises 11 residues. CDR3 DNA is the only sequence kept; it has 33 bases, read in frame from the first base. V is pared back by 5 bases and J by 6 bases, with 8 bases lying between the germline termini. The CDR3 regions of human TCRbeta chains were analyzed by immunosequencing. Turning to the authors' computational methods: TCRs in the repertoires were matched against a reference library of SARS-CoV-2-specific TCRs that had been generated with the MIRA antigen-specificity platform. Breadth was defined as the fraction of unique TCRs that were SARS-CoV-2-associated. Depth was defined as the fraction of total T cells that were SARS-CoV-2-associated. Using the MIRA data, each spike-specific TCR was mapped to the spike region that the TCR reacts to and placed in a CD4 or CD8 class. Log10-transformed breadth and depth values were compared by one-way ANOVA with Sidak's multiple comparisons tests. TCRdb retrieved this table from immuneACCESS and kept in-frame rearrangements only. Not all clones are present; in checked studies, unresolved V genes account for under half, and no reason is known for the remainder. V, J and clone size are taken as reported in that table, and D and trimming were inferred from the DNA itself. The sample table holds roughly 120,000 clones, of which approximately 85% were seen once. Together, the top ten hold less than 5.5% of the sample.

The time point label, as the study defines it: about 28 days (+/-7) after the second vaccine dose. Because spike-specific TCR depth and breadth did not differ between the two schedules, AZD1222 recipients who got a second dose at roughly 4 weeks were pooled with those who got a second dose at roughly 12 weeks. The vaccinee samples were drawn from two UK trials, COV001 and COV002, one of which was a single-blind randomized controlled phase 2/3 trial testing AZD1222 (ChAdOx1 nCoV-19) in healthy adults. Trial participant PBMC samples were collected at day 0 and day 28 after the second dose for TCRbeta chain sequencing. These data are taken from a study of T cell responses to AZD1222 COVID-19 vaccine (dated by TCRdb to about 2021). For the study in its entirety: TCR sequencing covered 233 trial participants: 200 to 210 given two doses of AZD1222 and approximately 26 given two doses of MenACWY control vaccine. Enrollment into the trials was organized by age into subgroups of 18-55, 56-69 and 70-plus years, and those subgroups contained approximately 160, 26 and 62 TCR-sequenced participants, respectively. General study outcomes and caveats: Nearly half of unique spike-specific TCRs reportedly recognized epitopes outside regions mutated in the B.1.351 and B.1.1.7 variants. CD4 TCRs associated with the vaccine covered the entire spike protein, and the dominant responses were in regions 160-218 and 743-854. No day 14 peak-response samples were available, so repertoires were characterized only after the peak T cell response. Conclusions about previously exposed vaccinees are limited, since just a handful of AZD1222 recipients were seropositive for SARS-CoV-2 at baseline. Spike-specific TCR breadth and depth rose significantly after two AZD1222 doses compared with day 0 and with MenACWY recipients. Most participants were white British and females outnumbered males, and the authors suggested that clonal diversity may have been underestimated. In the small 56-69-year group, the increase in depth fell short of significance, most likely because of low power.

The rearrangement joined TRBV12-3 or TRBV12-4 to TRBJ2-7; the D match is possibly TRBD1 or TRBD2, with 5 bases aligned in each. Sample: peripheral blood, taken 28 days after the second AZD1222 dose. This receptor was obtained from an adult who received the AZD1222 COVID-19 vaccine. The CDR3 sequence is CASSMGVEQYF. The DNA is TGTGCCAGCAGTATGGGGGTCGAGCAGTACTTC.